These 6 T cell receptor beta chains came from one sample sequenced in a study of CD8 T cells in ankylosing spondylitis. Study-wide results and limits: Blood from ankylosing spondylitis patients appeared to carry a characteristic eight-variant TCR beta motif.

A single record per CDR3 protein comes from TCRdb applying MiXCR to the 5' RACE reads. The table shows about 220,000 distinct CDR3 sequences, with around 18% occurring only once. For these TCRs, the target antigens are not known. The sequencing input was blood, either unsorted or a sorted T cell fraction (not recorded which). The receptors originated from a male donor with ankylosing spondylitis.

The rearrangement uses TRBV7-9 and TRBJ2-1; 8 bases line up with TRBD1. V gave up 5 bases and J gave up 4 bases; unmatched junction bases: 7. CDR3 size: 15 residues. Per the germline V gene, CDR1 is SEHNR and CDR2 is FQNEAQ (reference sequence). CDR3 in DNA: TGTGCCAGCAGCCTCCCGCGGACAGGGTACAATGAGCAGTTCTTC. Its translation: CASSLPRTGYNEQFF.

This clonotype came up a few times. CDR3 in DNA: TGTGCCAGCAGCGCCCTACACGGCGTCCCGGGACAGGGGGTCACTGAGCAGTTCTTC. Its translation is CASSALHGVPGQGVTEQFF. This sequence joins TRBV2 and TRBJ2-1; 11 positions match TRBD1. The CDR3 contains 19 residues. V gave up 6 bases and J gave up 9 bases; unmatched junction bases: 22. The germline V gene has CDR1 SNHLY and CDR2 FYNNEI.

This clonotype was found a few times. The rearrangement uses TRBV20-1 and TRBJ2-1, with 9 nucleotides matching TRBD1. Germline-derived CDR1 and CDR2 are DFQATT and SNEGSKA (reference sequence). CDR3 length equals 15 residues. After removal of 0 bases from V and 7 bases from J, the junction contained 7 bases not matched to a gene. For the CDR3, the DNA is TGCAGTGCTAGAGATTGGACAGGGGACTGGAATGAGCAGTTCTTC. It yields the protein CSARDWTGDWNEQFF.

This clonotype was counted a few times. The gene calls are TRBV12-3 or TRBV12-4 and TRBJ2-3; D is ambiguous. The germline V and J ends were trimmed by 5 bases and 1 base, with 16 bases remaining between them. The CDR3 runs 16 residues. The CDR3 loop reads CASSPTPGRGTDTQYF. The DNA for the CDR3 is TGTGCCAGCAGTCCTACCCCAGGACGCGGCACAGATACGCAGTATTTT.

This clonotype was picked up many times. The rearrangement links TRBV5-1 to TRBJ2-3; TRBD2 matches 9 bases. The CDR3 consists of 17 residues. CDR1 SGHRS and CDR2 YFSETQ come from the germline V gene. J gave up 3 bases and V 5 bases, and 13 bases lay outside the gene matches. The DNA of the CDR3 is TGCGCCAGCAGTCCCCGGGGCGTGGCGGGGGGGACAGATACGCAGTATTTT. Protein sequence: CASSPRGVAGGTDTQYF.

In its sample, this clonotype was seen a few times. The V and J genes are TRBV13 and TRBJ2-3; D may correspond to TRBD1 or TRBD2 (5 bases each). V lost 4 bases to trimming and J lost 8 bases, with 16 bases between them. Germline V gene sequence: CDR1 PRHDT, CDR2 FYEKMQ (reference sequence). The CDR3 totals 14 residues. The CDR3 DNA reads as TGTGCCAGCAGCTCGGGACCCACGGAGCCTACGCAGTATTTT. Protein product: CASSSGPTEPTQYF.